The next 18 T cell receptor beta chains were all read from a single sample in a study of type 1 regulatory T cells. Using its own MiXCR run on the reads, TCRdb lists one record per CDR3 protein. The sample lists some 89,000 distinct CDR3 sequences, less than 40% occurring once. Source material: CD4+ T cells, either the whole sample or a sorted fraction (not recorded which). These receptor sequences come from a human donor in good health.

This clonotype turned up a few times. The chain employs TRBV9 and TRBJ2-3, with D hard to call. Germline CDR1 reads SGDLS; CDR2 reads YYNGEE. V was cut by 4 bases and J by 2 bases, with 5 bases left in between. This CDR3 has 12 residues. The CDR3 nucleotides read TGTGCCAGCAGCACCTACACAGATACGCAGTATTTT. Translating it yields CASSTYTDTQYF.

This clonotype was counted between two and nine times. The CDR3 protein is CASMGVWTDTQYF. The DNA of the CDR3 is TGTGCTAGTATGGGAGTTTGGACAGATACGCAGTATTTT. The chain joins TRBV12-5 to TRBJ2-3, with D possibly TRBD2 on 5 matching bases. V was clipped by 8 bases and J by 3 bases, with 12 bases between them. Germline values: CDR1 LGHNT, CDR2 FRNRAP. CDR3 length: 13 residues.

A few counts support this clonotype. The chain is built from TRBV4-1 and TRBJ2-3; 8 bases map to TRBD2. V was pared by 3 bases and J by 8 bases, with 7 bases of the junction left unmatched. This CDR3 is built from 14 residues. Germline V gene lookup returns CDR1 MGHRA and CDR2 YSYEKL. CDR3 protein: CASSQPGRAGTQYF. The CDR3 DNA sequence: TGCGCCAGCAGCCAGCCCGGGAGGGCCGGTACGCAGTATTTT.

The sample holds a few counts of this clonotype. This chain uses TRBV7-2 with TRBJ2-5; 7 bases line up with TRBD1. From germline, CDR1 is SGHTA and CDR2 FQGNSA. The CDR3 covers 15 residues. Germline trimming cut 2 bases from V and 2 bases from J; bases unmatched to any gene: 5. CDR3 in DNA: TGTGCCAGCAGCTTATTTGGGACAGAACAAGAGACCCAGTACTTC. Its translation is CASSLFGTEQETQYF.

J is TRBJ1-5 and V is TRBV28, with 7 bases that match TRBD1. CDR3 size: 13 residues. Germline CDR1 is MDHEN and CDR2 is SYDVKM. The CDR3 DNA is TGTGCTTTAGGGGGCATCGGCAATCAGCCCCAGCATTTT. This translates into CALGGIGNQPQHF.

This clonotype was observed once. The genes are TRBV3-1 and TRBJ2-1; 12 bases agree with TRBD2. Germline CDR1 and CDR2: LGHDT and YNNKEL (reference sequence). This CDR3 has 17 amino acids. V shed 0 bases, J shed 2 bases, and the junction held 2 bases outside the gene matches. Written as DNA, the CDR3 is TGTGCCAGCAGCCAAGACCGGACTAGCGGGGCCTACAATGAGCAGTTCTTC. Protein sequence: CASSQDRTSGAYNEQFF.

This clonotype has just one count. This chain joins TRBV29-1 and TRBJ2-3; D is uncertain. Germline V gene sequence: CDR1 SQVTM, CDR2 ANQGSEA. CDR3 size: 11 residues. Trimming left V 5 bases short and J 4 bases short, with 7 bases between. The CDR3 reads CSVFLSDTQYF. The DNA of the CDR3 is TGCAGCGTTTTTCTTTCAGATACGCAGTATTTT.

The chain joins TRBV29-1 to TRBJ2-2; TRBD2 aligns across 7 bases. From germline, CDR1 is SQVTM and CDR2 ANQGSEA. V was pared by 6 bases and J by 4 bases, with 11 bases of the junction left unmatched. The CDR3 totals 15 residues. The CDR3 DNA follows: TGCAGCGTACCCCTCGGGGACTACCCCACCGGGGAGCTGTTTTTT. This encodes CSVPLGDYPTGELFF.

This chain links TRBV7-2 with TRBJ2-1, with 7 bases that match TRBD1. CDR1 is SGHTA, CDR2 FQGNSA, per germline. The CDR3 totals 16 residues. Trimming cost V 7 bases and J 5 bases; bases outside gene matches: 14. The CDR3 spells CASTLNPGQLNNEQFF. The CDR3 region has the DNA TGTGCCAGCACCTTGAACCCGGGACAGCTAAACAATGAGCAGTTCTTC.

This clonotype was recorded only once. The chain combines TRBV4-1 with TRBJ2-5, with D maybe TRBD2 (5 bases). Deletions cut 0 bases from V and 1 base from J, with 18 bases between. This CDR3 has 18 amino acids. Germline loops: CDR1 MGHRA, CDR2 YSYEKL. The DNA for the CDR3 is TGCGCCAGCAGCCAAGATCGGTCGGCCGGGGAATTCCAAGAGACCCAGTACTTC. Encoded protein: CASSQDRSAGEFQETQYF.

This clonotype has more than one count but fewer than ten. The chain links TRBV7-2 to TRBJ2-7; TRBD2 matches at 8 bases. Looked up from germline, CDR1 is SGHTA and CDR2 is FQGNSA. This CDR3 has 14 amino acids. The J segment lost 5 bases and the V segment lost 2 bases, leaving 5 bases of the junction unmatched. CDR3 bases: TGTGCCAGCAGCTTAAGCGGGAGTACCGACGAGCAGTACTTC. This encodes CASSLSGSTDEQYF.

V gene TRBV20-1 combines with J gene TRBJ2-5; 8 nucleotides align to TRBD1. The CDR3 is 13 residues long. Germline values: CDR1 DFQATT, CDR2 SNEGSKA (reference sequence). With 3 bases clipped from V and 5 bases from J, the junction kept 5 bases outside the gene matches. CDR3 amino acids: CSASQGAWETQYF. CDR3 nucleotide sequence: TGCAGTGCTAGTCAGGGGGCTTGGGAGACCCAGTACTTC.

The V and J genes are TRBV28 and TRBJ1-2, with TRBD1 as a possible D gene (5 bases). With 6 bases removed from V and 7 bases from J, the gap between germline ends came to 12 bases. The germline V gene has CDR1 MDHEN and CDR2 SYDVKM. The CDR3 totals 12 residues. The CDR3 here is CASRQGVRGYTF. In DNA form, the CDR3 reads TGTGCCAGCAGACAAGGGGTTCGTGGCTACACCTTC.

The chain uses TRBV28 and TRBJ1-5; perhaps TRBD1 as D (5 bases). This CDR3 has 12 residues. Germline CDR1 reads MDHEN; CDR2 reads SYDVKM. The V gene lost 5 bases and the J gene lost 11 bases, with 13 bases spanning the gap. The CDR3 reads CASSGTLETQHF. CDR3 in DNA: TGTGCCAGCAGTGGGACTCTAGAGACCCAGCATTTT.

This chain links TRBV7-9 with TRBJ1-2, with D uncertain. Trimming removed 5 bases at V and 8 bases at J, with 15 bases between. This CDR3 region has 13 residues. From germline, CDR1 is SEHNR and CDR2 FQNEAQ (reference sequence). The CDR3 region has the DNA TGTGCCAGCAGCGAAGCCCCTACCTCGGGCTACACCTTC. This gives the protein CASSEAPTSGYTF.

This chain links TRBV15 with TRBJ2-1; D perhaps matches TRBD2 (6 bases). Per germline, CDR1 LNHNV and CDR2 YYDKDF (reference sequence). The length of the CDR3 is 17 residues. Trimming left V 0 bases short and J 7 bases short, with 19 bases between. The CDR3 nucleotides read TGTGCCACCAGCAGAGATGGGGGACTGACGATGTTTAATGAGCAGTTCTTC. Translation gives CATSRDGGLTMFNEQFF.

DNA of the CDR3: TGCAGTGCCCAAGAACTAGCGGGGTCCTACAATGAGCAGTTCTTC. It encodes CSAQELAGSYNEQFF. The chain carries TRBV20-1 and TRBJ2-1; 10 bases match TRBD2. The CDR3 length is 15 residues. The J segment lost 1 base and the V segment lost 6 bases, leaving 6 bases of the junction unmatched. Germline-derived CDR1 and CDR2 are DFQATT and SNEGSKA (reference sequence).

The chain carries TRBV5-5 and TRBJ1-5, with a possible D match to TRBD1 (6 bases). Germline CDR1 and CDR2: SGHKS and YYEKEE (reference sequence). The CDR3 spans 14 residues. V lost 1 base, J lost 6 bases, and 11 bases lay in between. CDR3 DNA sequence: TGTGCCAGCAGCTTGACGGGGGCCGGTCAGCCCCAGCATTTT. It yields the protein CASSLTGAGQPQHF.